These 18 T cell receptor beta chains came from one sample sequenced in a study of shared clonotypes between healthy human individuals. Clones were sequenced by immunoSEQ multiplex PCR, and TCRdb holds only the in-frame ones, with some missing. The sample has 550,000 to 700,000 clones; 73% are singletons. The sequenced sample was memory CD4+ T cells sorted from blood. Subset given: CD45RA-negative fraction. These receptors all stem from a woman aged 30 to 39 in good health.

This chain connects TRBV19 to TRBJ1-5; 7 nucleotides agree with TRBD1. V was pared by 5 bases and J by 0 bases, with 7 bases of the junction left unmatched. Germline loops: CDR1 LNHDA, CDR2 SQIVND (reference sequence). The CDR3 covers 16 residues. The CDR3, as DNA: TGTGCCAGTAGTTTCCGGGACAGCTATAGCAATCAGCCCCAGCATTTT. It encodes CASSFRDSYSNQPQHF.

The chain employs TRBV28 and TRBJ1-1; D might be TRBD1 (6 bases). The V and J ends lost 7 bases and 4 bases respectively, with 16 bases between them. CDR3 length equals 14 residues. Germline lookup yields CDR1 MDHEN and CDR2 SYDVKM. The CDR3 sequence is CASISWGGRTEAFF. The DNA for the CDR3 is TGTGCCAGCATCTCATGGGGGGGGCGCACTGAAGCTTTCTTT. The full variable domain, its missing parts supplied by reference TRBV28 and TRBJ1-1, is DVKVTQSSRYLVKRTGEKVFLECVQDMDHENMFWYRQDPGLGLRLIYFSYDVKMKEKGDIPEGYSVSREKKERFSLILESASTNQTSMYLCASISWGGRTEAFFGQGTRLTVV.

The V and J genes are TRBV6-6 and TRBJ1-2, with D perhaps matching TRBD1 (6 bases). CDR3 length: 15 residues. Germline loops: CDR1 MNHNY, CDR2 SVGAGI (reference sequence). Between the trimmed V and J ends, which lost 2 bases and 8 bases, there was a span of 18 bases. This CDR3 reads CASSYPGGQGSGYTF. CDR3 nucleotide sequence: TGTGCCAGCAGTTACCCCGGGGGCCAGGGGAGCGGCTACACCTTC.

For this clone: In the same sample, other DNA sequences code for this CDR3. The V gene is TRBV11-2, the J gene TRBJ2-1, with 9 bases lining up with TRBD1. The V and J ends lost 3 bases and 7 bases, in that order; junction bases with no gene match: 1. The CDR3 consists of 13 residues. Germline CDR1 and CDR2: SGHAT and FQNNGV. In DNA form, the CDR3 reads TGTGCCAGCAGCTTGGGACAGGGTAATGAGCAGTTCTTC. Translation gives CASSLGQGNEQFF.

This clone occurred a few times. The genes are TRBV28 and TRBJ2-7; D is undetermined. V lost 1 base, J lost 2 bases, and 18 bases lay in between. CDR1 MDHEN and CDR2 SYDVKM come from the germline V gene. This CDR3 region has 17 residues. The CDR3 loop reads CASSLSYSRPRTYEQYF. The CDR3 bases are TGTGCCAGCAGTTTATCGTACTCCCGACCCCGCACCTACGAGCAGTACTTC.

This clone was observed a few times. This chain joins TRBV30 and TRBJ2-7; 7 bases match TRBD2. The CDR3 is 12 amino acids. Germline V CDR1 and CDR2: GTSNPN, SVGIG (reference sequence). The J segment lost 7 bases and the V segment lost 0 bases, leaving 3 bases of the junction unmatched. The CDR3 spells CAWSVGEGEQYF. In DNA, the CDR3 is TGTGCCTGGAGTGTCGGGGAGGGGGAGCAGTACTTC.

The J gene is TRBJ2-1, the V gene TRBV2, with 10 bases matching TRBD2. This CDR3 comprises 15 residues. V lost 4 bases, J lost 8 bases, and 8 bases stayed unmatched. Looked up from germline, CDR1 is SNHLY and CDR2 is FYNNEI. The CDR3 DNA is TGTGCCAGCAGTGTTTTAGCGGGAGGTCGCGATGAGCAGTTCTTC. It translates to CASSVLAGGRDEQFF.

The chain joins TRBV4-2 to TRBJ2-7, with D possibly being TRBD1 or TRBD2 (5 bases each). This CDR3 is 14 amino acids long. Per the germline V gene, CDR1 is LGHNA and CDR2 is YNFKEQ. V was shortened by 2 bases and J by 7 bases, with 15 bases between the two germline ends. The CDR3 DNA reads as TGTGCCAGCAGCCAACCCGGGACGTCGGGGGAGCAGTACTTC. Amino acid sequence: CASSQPGTSGEQYF.

The sample holds many counts of this clone. CDR3 DNA: TGCGCCAGCAGCCAAGAAGGGAGCACAGATACGCAGTATTTT. Protein: CASSQEGSTDTQYF. This sequence joins TRBV4-1 and TRBJ2-3; D is ambiguous. Trimming took off 0 bases at V and 0 bases at J, with 4 bases between the two ends. The germline CDR1 and CDR2 sequences are MGHRA and YSYEKL. The CDR3 is 14 amino acids.

This clone was found once. This chain connects TRBV5-6 to TRBJ1-4, with 8 bases matching TRBD1. The CDR3 loop spans 13 amino acids. Germline assignment: CDR1 SGHDT and CDR2 YYEEEE. V shed 1 base, J shed 13 bases, and the junction held 6 bases outside the gene matches. The CDR3 is CASSLLSGGVLFF. The CDR3 DNA reads TGTGCCAGCAGCTTGTTATCAGGGGGCGTACTGTTTTTT.

The CDR3 DNA sequence: TGTGCCAGCAGTTACGGGACGCCCTCCTACGAGCAGTACTTC. Its translation is CASSYGTPSYEQYF. This chain joins TRBV5-6 and TRBJ2-7, with D perhaps being TRBD1 or TRBD2 (5 bases each). CDR1 and CDR2 from the germline V gene are SGHDT and YYEEEE. The CDR3 contains 14 residues. The V gene lost 5 bases and the J gene lost 0 bases, with 12 bases spanning the gap.

Remarks on this clone: Other nucleotide sequences from this sample produce the same CDR3. The chain combines TRBV19 with TRBJ1-1; tentatively, D is TRBD1 (5 bases). Germline values: CDR1 LNHDA, CDR2 SQIVND (reference sequence). Trimming removed 6 bases at V and 5 bases at J, with 16 bases between. This CDR3 region has 14 residues. The CDR3 sequence: CASSPRQRDTEAFF. The CDR3 DNA reads TGTGCCAGTAGCCCTCGACAGCGCGATACTGAAGCTTTCTTT.

The V call is TRBV27, the J call TRBJ1-4; D gene uncertain. V gave up 6 bases and J gave up 6 bases, with 17 bases separating them. The CDR3 is 15 residues long. Per germline, CDR1 MNHEY and CDR2 SMNVEV (reference sequence). The CDR3 region is CASRIKPLGYEKLFF. DNA of the CDR3: TGTGCCAGCAGAATTAAGCCCCTGGGTTATGAAAAACTGTTTTTT.

The chain links TRBV27 to TRBJ2-2; D possibly corresponds to TRBD2 (5 bases). Deletions cut 7 bases from V and 2 bases from J, with 8 bases between. This CDR3 region has 13 residues. CDR1 is MNHEY and CDR2 is SMNVEV in the germline V gene (reference sequence). The CDR3 DNA follows: TGTGCCAGCACTAGCAGTAACACCGGGGAGCTGTTTTTT. Amino acid sequence: CASTSSNTGELFF.

J is TRBJ1-2 and V is TRBV7-9; a possible D gene is TRBD1 (6 bases). V gave up 5 bases and J gave up 8 bases, with 18 bases separating them. The CDR3 extends over 14 amino acids. CDR1 is SEHNR, CDR2 FQNEAQ, per germline (reference sequence). The CDR3 is CASSAARGLEGYTF. The CDR3 coding sequence is TGTGCCAGCAGCGCCGCCCGGGGGCTGGAAGGCTACACCTTC.

The genes are TRBV19 and TRBJ2-2; 7 nucleotides line up with TRBD2. The CDR3 has 13 residues. The trim removed 8 bases at V and 7 bases at J, leaving 7 bases unmatched. Germline V gene sequence: CDR1 LNHDA, CDR2 SQIVND (reference sequence). The CDR3 protein is CASATGGFGELFF. DNA for the CDR3: TGTGCCAGTGCTACCGGGGGGTTCGGGGAGCTGTTTTTT.

The CDR3 sequence is CASSPRLADNEQFF. The DNA of the CDR3 is TGTGCCAGCAGCCCAAGACTAGCCGACAATGAGCAGTTCTTC. This chain links TRBV7-8 with TRBJ2-1; TRBD2 agrees at 7 bases. V lost 5 bases to trimming and J lost 5 bases; unmatched junction nucleotides: 6. The CDR3 spans 14 residues. Germline CDR1 SGHVS, CDR2 FQNEAQ. The full variable domain, completed using reference TRBV7-8 and TRBJ2-1, is GAGVSQSPRYKVAKRGQDVALRCDPISGHVSLFWYQQALGQGPEFLTYFQNEAQLDKSGLPSDRFFAERPEGSVSTLKIQRTQQEDSAVYLCASSPRLADNEQFFGPGTRLTVL.

The chain uses TRBV6-1 and TRBJ2-5; D tentatively fits TRBD1 or TRBD2 (5 bases each). V dropped 0 bases and J dropped 5 bases, with 16 bases sitting between them. This CDR3 comprises 16 residues. Germline values: CDR1 MNHNS, CDR2 SASEGT. Here the CDR3 DNA reads TGTGCCAGCAGTGAAGCGGGGACCGCCGCCTGGGAGACCCAGTACTTC. Encoded protein: CASSEAGTAAWETQYF.